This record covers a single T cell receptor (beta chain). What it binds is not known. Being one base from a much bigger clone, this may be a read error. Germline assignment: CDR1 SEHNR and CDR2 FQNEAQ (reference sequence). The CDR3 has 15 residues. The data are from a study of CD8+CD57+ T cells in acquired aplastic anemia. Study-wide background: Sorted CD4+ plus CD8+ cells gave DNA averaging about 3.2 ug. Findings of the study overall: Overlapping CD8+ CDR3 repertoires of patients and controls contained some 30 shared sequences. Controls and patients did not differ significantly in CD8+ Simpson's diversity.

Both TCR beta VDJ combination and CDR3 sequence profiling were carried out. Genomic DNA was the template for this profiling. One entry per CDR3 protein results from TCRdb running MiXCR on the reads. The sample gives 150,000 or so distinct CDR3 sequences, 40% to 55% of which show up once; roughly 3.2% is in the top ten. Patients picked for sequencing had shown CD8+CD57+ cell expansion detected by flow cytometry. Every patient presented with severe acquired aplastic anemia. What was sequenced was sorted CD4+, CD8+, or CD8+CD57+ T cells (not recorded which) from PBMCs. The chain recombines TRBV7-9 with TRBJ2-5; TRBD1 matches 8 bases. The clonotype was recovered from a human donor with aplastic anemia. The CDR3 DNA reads TGTGCCAGCAGCCCGGGACAGGCGTACCAAGAGGCCCAGTACTTC. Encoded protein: CASSPGQAYQEAQYF.